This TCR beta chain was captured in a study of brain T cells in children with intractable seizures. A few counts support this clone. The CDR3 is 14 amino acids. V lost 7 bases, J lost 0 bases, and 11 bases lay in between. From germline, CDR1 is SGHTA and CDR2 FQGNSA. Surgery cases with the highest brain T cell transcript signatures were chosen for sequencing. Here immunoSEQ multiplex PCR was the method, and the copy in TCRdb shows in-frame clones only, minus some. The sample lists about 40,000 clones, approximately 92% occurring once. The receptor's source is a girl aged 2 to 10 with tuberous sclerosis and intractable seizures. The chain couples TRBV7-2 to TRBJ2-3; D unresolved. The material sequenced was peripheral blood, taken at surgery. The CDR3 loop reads CASTLLQSTDTQYF. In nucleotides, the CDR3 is TGTGCCAGCACCCTGCTACAGAGCACAGATACGCAGTATTTT.